Detailed here is one T cell receptor beta chain. Trimming pared 4 bases from V and 1 base from J, leaving 16 bases between. Per germline, CDR1 SGHRS and CDR2 YFSETQ. The CDR3 extends over 16 amino acids. This record comes from a study of blood T cell repertoires in COVID-19. Original analysis: It was from reference gene primer amplification that nucleated cell counts were estimated. Clones were read by immunoSEQ multiplex PCR, and TCRdb kept only the in-frame ones, dropping some. V and J calls and clone size are as listed in that table; D and trimming were resolved from the DNA. The sample includes 110,000 or so clones, approximately 87% seen only once; the top ten take approximately 2%.

V is TRBV5-1 and J is TRBJ2-3, with unresolved D. The TCR was taken from a woman between 50 and 59 years old with acute or convalescent COVID-19. Sequencing was performed on peripheral blood. CDR3 DNA: TGCGCCAGCAGCCCAAGCAGGTCCGTGGGCACAGATACGCAGTATTTT. Translation gives CASSPSRSVGTDTQYF.